This T cell receptor (beta chain) was recovered during a study of T-cell memory formation after mild COVID-19. One entry per CDR3 protein, called by TCRdb with MiXCR from the 5' RACE reads. The repertoire holds 80,000 to 90,000 distinct CDR3 sequences, with 25% as singletons. This clonotype was detected only a few times. This CDR3 comprises 13 residues. After removal of 5 bases from V and 7 bases from J, the junction contained 4 bases not matched to a gene. Per germline, CDR1 MNHEY and CDR2 SVGAGI. Sequences were obtained from PBMCs or a T cell subset sorted from them (not recorded which). The rearrangement uses TRBV6-5 and TRBJ2-1, with 8 nucleotides matching TRBD1. The receptor's source is a man between 18 and 35 years old who had mild COVID-19 (a few samples of this study predate the infection). Cell type and time point are not known. The CDR3 sequence is CASSHTGGNEQFF. The CDR3, as DNA: TGTGCCAGCAGTCATACAGGGGGGAATGAGCAGTTCTTC.